The 16 T cell receptor beta chains in this list originate from one sample, sequenced in a study of blood T cells in healthy people across ages. Combining a sample-barcoded 5' primer with a J-beta primer mix, a second PCR ran for 7 to 11 cycles. TCRdb itself ran the 5' RACE reads through MiXCR, one entry per CDR3 protein. Of around 900,000 distinct CDR3 sequences in the sample, less than 35% were seen once. The sequencing input was blood. The origin of the receptors is a woman older than 75 in good health.

The V and J genes are TRBV4-1 and TRBJ2-4, with D uncertain. The V gene lost 4 bases and the J gene lost 3 bases, with 7 bases spanning the gap. The germline V gene encodes CDR1 MGHRA and CDR2 YSYEKL. The CDR3 covers 13 residues. The CDR3: CASSRSGKNIQYF. The CDR3 nucleotides read TGCGCCAGCAGCCGCTCAGGCAAAAACATTCAGTACTTC.

At least ten counts were recorded for this clonotype. The CDR3 spells CASSLGLADYSDTQYF. CDR3 sequence (DNA): TGTGCCAGCAGCCTGGGACTAGCGGATTACTCAGATACGCAGTATTTT. The chain recombines TRBV7-9 with TRBJ2-3, with 11 positions matching TRBD2. CDR3 length: 16 residues. V dropped 5 bases and J dropped 4; count of bases not matched to a gene: 8. In germline, CDR1 is SEHNR, CDR2 FQNEAQ (reference sequence).

This clonotype was counted at least ten times. In nucleotides, the CDR3 is TGTGCCACCAGCAGAGAAGCGGGGTTCGTCGAGGAGCAGTTCTTC. It codes for CATSREAGFVEEQFF. V and J are TRBV15 and TRBJ2-1; TRBD2 aligns across 7 bases. CDR1 and CDR2 (germline): LNHNV, YYDKDF (reference sequence). This CDR3 has 15 amino acids. J gave up 10 bases and V 0 bases, and 9 bases lay outside the gene matches.

This clonotype was seen a few times. The chain joins TRBV12-3 or TRBV12-4 to TRBJ2-7; TRBD2 matches 10 bases. V shed 6 bases and J 2 bases; nucleotides not matched to a gene: 4. The CDR3 contains 14 residues. This CDR3 reads CASSQREGPYEQYF. As DNA, the CDR3 is TGTGCCAGCAGCCAGCGGGAGGGCCCCTACGAGCAGTACTTC.

This clonotype was recorded at least ten times. The V gene is TRBV27, the J gene TRBJ1-2, with TRBD1 identical over 10 bases. CDR3 length: 14 amino acids. Germline V gene sequence: CDR1 MNHEY, CDR2 SMNVEV (reference sequence). J lost 4 bases, V lost 3 bases, and 2 bases had no gene match. The CDR3 region is CASSFRTGGYGYTF. The CDR3 nucleotides are TGTGCCAGCAGTTTCCGGACAGGGGGCTATGGCTACACCTTC.

As regards this clonotype: It may be a read error: a sequence one base away is much more abundant. J is TRBJ2-1 and V is TRBV6-1; D uncertain. Trimming took 7 bases from V and 12 from J, leaving 19 bases between them. The length of the CDR3 is 13 residues. Germline values: CDR1 MNHNS, CDR2 SASEGT. In DNA form, the CDR3 reads TGTGCCAGCAAGTTTCGGAGCTTCAGTGGGCAGTTCTTC. Protein product: CASKFRSFSGQFF.

The table lists this clonotype with many counts. The gene calls are TRBV14 and TRBJ2-3; unclear D gene. The CDR3 covers 12 residues. The germline V gene encodes CDR1 SGHDN and CDR2 FVKESK. Trimming took 1 base from V and 9 from J, leaving 8 bases between them. The CDR3, as DNA: TGTGCCAGCAGCCAAGCTGATTTAACGCAGTATTTT. Translated: CASSQADLTQYF. The full variable domain, in which reference TRBV14 and TRBJ2-3 provide the parts outside the CDR3, is EAGVTQFPSHSVIEKGQTVTLRCDPISGHDNLYWYRRVMGKEIKFLLHFVKESKQDESGMPNNRFLAERTGGTYSTLKVQPAELEDSGVYFCASSQADLTQYFGPGTRLTVL.

About this clonotype itself: Mismatch with germline at one junction end may stem from a read error. This chain connects TRBV20-1 to TRBJ1-6; D ambiguous. The CDR3 extends over 16 amino acids. CDR1 and CDR2 from the germline V gene are DFQATT and SNEGSKA (reference sequence). The CDR3 here is CSARKGSSSYNSPPHF. The CDR3 DNA sequence: TGCAGTGCTAGAAAAGGGTCGAGCTCCTATAATTCACCCCCCCACTTT.

The rearrangement uses TRBV9 and TRBJ2-3, with D possibly TRBD1 on 6 matching bases. Trimming removed 3 bases at V and 1 base at J, with 15 bases between. CDR3 size: 16 residues. Germline V gene lookup returns CDR1 SGDLS and CDR2 YYNGEE. CDR3: CASSARRAGGTDTQYF. The CDR3 DNA is TGTGCCAGCAGCGCGCGTCGAGCAGGGGGCACAGATACGCAGTATTTT.

As concerns this clonotype: The CDR3 ends on some other residue instead of the conserved phenylalanine or tryptophan, so this is likely a read error. This rearrangement joins TRBV7-2 to TRBJ1-2; perhaps TRBD1 as D (5 bases). The V gene lost 1 base and the J gene lost 3 bases, with 9 bases spanning the gap. The CDR3 has 14 residues. The germline CDR1 and CDR2 sequences are SGHTA and FQGNSA. DNA of the CDR3: TGTGCCAGCAGCTTAGACCCAGGGTACTATGGCTACACCGTC. It translates to CASSLDPGYYGYTV.

This clonotype has a count of ten or more. The chain links TRBV4-3 to TRBJ2-6; D might be TRBD1 (6 bases). Germline CDR1 LGHNA, CDR2 YSLEER. CDR3 length: 15 residues. With 6 bases removed from V and 8 bases from J, the gap between germline ends came to 17 bases. CDR3 DNA sequence: TGCGCCAGCAGTCCAACAGGGCGTTGGTCCAACGTCCTGACTTTC. It codes for CASSPTGRWSNVLTF.

This clonotype was seen ten or more times. The J gene is TRBJ2-4, the V gene TRBV4-3, with a possible D match to TRBD2 (6 bases). Germline values: CDR1 LGHNA, CDR2 YSLEER. The CDR3 sequence is 13 residues long. Trimming cost V 6 bases and J 5 bases, with 11 bases left between them. CDR3 DNA: TGCGCCAGCAGTCGGGGGACCCAAAACATTCAGTACTTC. Protein product: CASSRGTQNIQYF.

This clonotype showed up just a few times. This sequence may be a read error, since a much larger clone differs from it by one base. V usage is TRBV7-2 and J usage is TRBJ2-6; 7 bases map to TRBD1. Germline assignment: CDR1 SGHTA and CDR2 FQGNSA. CDR3 length: 15 residues. The CDR3 bases are TGTGCCAGCAGCTCAGGGGGATCTGGGGCCAACGTCCGGACTTTC. Encoded protein: CASSSGGSGANVRTF. The variable domain in full, with the rest retrieved from reference TRBV7-2 and TRBJ2-6, is GAGVSQSPSNKVTEKGKDVELRCDPISGHTALYWYRQSLGQGLEFLIYFQGNSAPDKSGLPSDRFSAERTGGSVSTLTIQRTQQEDSAVYLCASSSGGSGANVRTFGAGSRLTVL.

The chain combines TRBV15 with TRBJ1-4, with D maybe TRBD1 (5 bases). The CDR3 length is 15 residues. V was trimmed by 5 bases and J by 2 bases, leaving 12 bases between them. Per the germline V gene, CDR1 is LNHNV and CDR2 is YYDKDF (reference sequence). CDR3 protein: CATSLNRTTNEKLFF. The CDR3 DNA follows: TGTGCCACCAGCTTAAACAGGACTACTAATGAAAAACTGTTTTTT.

The table lists this clonotype with a few counts. The V and J genes are TRBV20-1 and TRBJ1-1; D possibly corresponds to TRBD1 (6 bases). The CDR3 totals 12 residues. With 2 bases removed from V and 6 bases from J, the gap between germline ends came to 10 bases. CDR1 DFQATT and CDR2 SNEGSKA come from the germline V gene (reference sequence). The CDR3 region is CSARKEGAEAFF. In nucleotides, the CDR3 is TGCAGTGCTAGAAAAGAGGGGGCTGAAGCTTTCTTT.

This clonotype came up many times. The chain recombines TRBV7-2 with TRBJ2-1; 7 nucleotides align to TRBD2. This CDR3 is 15 amino acids long. From germline, CDR1 is SGHTA and CDR2 FQGNSA. J gave up 13 bases and V 5 bases, and 17 bases lay outside the gene matches. The CDR3 loop reads CASSPTSGAQNFQFF. In nucleotides, the CDR3 is TGTGCCAGCAGCCCGACCAGCGGGGCCCAAAACTTTCAGTTCTTC.